This TCR beta chain was identified during a study of cytomegalovirus exposure and HLA in healthy donors. Primers: 60 Vbeta forward and 13 Jbeta reverse. Assay: immunoSEQ multiplex PCR; the TCRdb copy retains only in-frame clones and omits some. The sample lists some 250,000 clones, 82% seen once, with 5% to 6.5% in the top ten. In germline, CDR1 is SGHTA, CDR2 FQGTGA. This CDR3 is built from 15 residues. V was shortened by 4 bases and J by 4 bases, with 16 bases between the two germline ends. The TCR comes from a woman in her thirties or forties in good health and CMV-seropositive. This sequence joins TRBV7-3 and TRBJ2-5; D might be TRBD1 (8 bases). Sequencing used PBMCs. The CDR3 DNA sequence: TGTGCCAGCAGCTCCAACAGGGGGAGGGGAGAGACCCAGTACTTC. This codes for CASSSNRGRGETQYF.